These 15 T cell receptor beta chains originate from one sample sequenced in a study of blood T cell repertoires in COVID-19 (dated by TCRdb to 2020 to 2022). The library was made by the immunoSEQ multiplex PCR assay. Sourced from immuneACCESS, this table was stored by TCRdb with only in-frame sequences that have V and J called. A share of the clones is absent; for the studies checked, an unresolved V gene accounts for under half, and the remainder has no known explanation. The sample table holds roughly 300,000 clones, of which 70% to 90% were seen once. The top ten clonotypes cover 5% to 7% of the sample. Sequenced material: peripheral blood. The receptors come from a man younger than 30 who had recovered from COVID-19.

The chain uses TRBV6-1 and TRBJ1-5; D is ambiguous. Trimming took off 2 bases at V and 3 bases at J, with 8 bases between the two ends. The germline gives CDR1 MNHNS, CDR2 SASEGT. The CDR3 totals 14 residues. The CDR3 region is CASSEIRHNQPQHF. The CDR3 coding sequence is TGTGCCAGCAGTGAAATCAGACACAATCAGCCCCAGCATTTT.

The chain has TRBV7-3 and TRBJ1-1, with D possibly matching TRBD1 (6 bases). The CDR3 is 16 amino acids. The V end was cut by 2 bases, the J end by 5 bases, with 18 bases between. Germline loops: CDR1 SGHTA, CDR2 FQGTGA. CDR3 DNA sequence: TGTGCCAGCAGCTTATCAGATAGCGGGGGGCGGACTGAAGCTTTCTTT. Its protein product is CASSLSDSGGRTEAFF.

This clone was seen once. The chain uses TRBV30 and TRBJ1-1; tentative D call: TRBD1 (6 bases). The CDR3 totals 14 residues. Deletions cut 4 bases from V and 11 bases from J, with 23 bases between. CDR1 and CDR2 (germline): GTSNPN, SVGIG (reference sequence). The CDR3 sequence is CAWTLSPQGMDAFF. The CDR3 DNA sequence: TGTGCCTGGACCTTATCCCCGCAGGGGATGGATGCTTTCTTT.

This sequence joins TRBV12-3 or TRBV12-4 and TRBJ2-7, with D perhaps TRBD2 (6 bases). CDR3 size: 12 residues. Trimming left V 7 bases short and J 6 bases short, with 13 bases between. In DNA, the CDR3 is TGTGCCAGCAATTCCGGGGGACTCGAGCAGTACTTC. Translation: CASNSGGLEQYF.

Concerning this clone: Other nucleotide sequences in the sample specify the same CDR3. The chain carries TRBV6-5 and TRBJ2-7; TRBD2 matches 9 bases. V gave up 5 bases and J gave up 2 bases; unmatched junction bases: 4. Germline V CDR1 and CDR2: MNHEY, SVGAGI. The CDR3 is 14 amino acids. This chain's CDR3 is CASSPTSGTYEQYF. In nucleotides, the CDR3 is TGTGCCAGCAGTCCGACTAGCGGAACCTACGAGCAGTACTTC.

This chain uses TRBV21-1 with TRBJ2-5; no check of the table's D call, TRBD2, against the DNA was made. TRBV21-1 is a listed pseudogene. The CDR3 sequence is 15 residues long. CDR3 amino acids: CASSKGRIGGETQYF. In DNA, the CDR3 is TGTGCCAGCAGCAAAGGTAGGATCGGAGGAGAGACCCAGTACTTC.

This clone occurred once. The CDR3 nucleotides are TGTGCCAGCAGTGACCCGACTCTTAGCACAGATACGCAGTATTTT. It translates to CASSDPTLSTDTQYF. V gene TRBV6-6 combines with J gene TRBJ2-3; D gene uncertain. V shed 5 bases and J shed 0 bases, with 12 bases lying between them. The CDR3 consists of 15 residues. Germline CDR1 is MNHNY and CDR2 is SVGAGI (reference sequence).

This clone showed up just once. V and J are TRBV3-1 (or the pseudogene TRBV3-2) and TRBJ1-3; D unclear. This CDR3 has 15 residues. Germline V CDR1 and CDR2: LGHDT, YNNKEL (reference sequence). V was trimmed by 0 bases and J by 0 bases, leaving 6 bases between them. The CDR3 loop is CASSQDGSSGNTIYF. The CDR3 DNA follows: TGTGCCAGCAGCCAAGACGGGAGCTCTGGAAACACCATATATTTT.

This sequence joins TRBV4-2 and TRBJ1-4; D call uncertain. Germline CDR1 LGHNA, CDR2 YNFKEQ. This CDR3 is 16 amino acids long. V was pared by 1 base and J by 0 bases, with 9 bases between. This CDR3 reads CASSQGVGSTNEKLFF. The CDR3 DNA reads TGTGCCAGCAGCCAAGGGGTCGGGTCAACTAATGAAAAACTGTTTTTT.

In its sample, this clone was seen once. One end of the junction is discordant with germline, which a read error may explain. The V and J genes are TRBV2 and TRBJ1-6; 7 positions agree with TRBD1. Per germline, CDR1 SNHLY and CDR2 FYNNEI. The CDR3 is made up of 16 amino acids. CDR3: CASREDRAPYNSPLHF. The CDR3 nucleotides are TGTGCCAGCAGAGAAGACAGGGCGCCCTATAATTCACCCCTCCACTTT.

The chain has TRBV19 and TRBJ2-5; a possible D gene is TRBD1 (6 bases). With 1 base removed from V and 4 bases from J, the gap between germline ends came to 13 bases. The CDR3 has 15 residues. In germline, CDR1 is LNHDA, CDR2 SQIVND (reference sequence). The CDR3 sequence: CASSIGHRAPETQYF. Written as DNA, the CDR3 is TGTGCCAGTAGTATAGGACACAGGGCCCCAGAGACCCAGTACTTC.

The chain links TRBV25-1 to TRBJ2-3; the D is unclear. Germline loops: CDR1 MGHDK, CDR2 SYGVNS. Trimming removed 1 base from V and 4 bases from J, with 6 bases in between. CDR3 length: 13 amino acids. CDR3 bases: TGTGCCAGCAGTGAATCCTATTCAGATACGCAGTATTTT. Translating gives CASSESYSDTQYF. Combining the CDR3 with reference TRBV25-1 and TRBJ2-3 gives the whole variable domain EADIYQTPRYLVIGTGKKITLECSQTMGHDKMYWYQQDPGMELHLIHYSYGVNSTEKGDLSSESTVSRIRTEHFPLTLESARPSHTSQYLCASSESYSDTQYFGPGTRLTVL.

The rearrangement uses TRBV6-6 and TRBJ1-6; 7 bases fit TRBD1. CDR1 is MNHNY, CDR2 SVGAGI, per germline (reference sequence). The CDR3 spans 15 residues. The junction had 7 bases not matched to a gene; V was cut back by 4 bases and J by 7 bases. The CDR3 reads CASSSSGTVNSPLHF. The CDR3 bases are TGTGCCAGCAGTTCCTCGGGGACAGTCAATTCACCCCTCCACTTT.

V usage is TRBV5-6 and J usage is TRBJ2-1; 7 bases line up with TRBD1. The CDR3 loop spans 15 amino acids. The germline V gene has CDR1 SGHDT and CDR2 YYEEEE. Germline trimming cut 4 bases from V and 4 bases from J; bases unmatched to any gene: 8. The CDR3 sequence: CASSHKQGPYNEQFF. In DNA, the CDR3 is TGTGCCAGCAGCCATAAACAGGGGCCTTACAATGAGCAGTTCTTC.

The chain couples TRBV6-5 to TRBJ1-1, with 7 nucleotides matching TRBD1. This CDR3 is built from 13 residues. Germline loops: CDR1 MNHEY, CDR2 SVGAGI. J gave up 7 bases and V 7 bases, and 9 bases lay outside the gene matches. DNA for the CDR3: TGTGCCAGCATGACAGGGTTGGGTGATGAAGCTTTCTTT. Amino acids: CASMTGLGDEAFF.